These 19 T cell receptor beta chains share one sample of origin, sequenced in a study of cytomegalovirus exposure and HLA in healthy donors (dated by TCRdb to 2016 to 2017). Libraries were prepared through the immunoSEQ multiplex PCR assay. TCRdb limited this immuneACCESS table to in-frame rearrangements with V and J called. A share of clones is missing; checked studies link under half to unresolved V genes, and the rest is unexplained. The sample table shows 180,000 or so clones, and more than 75% are seen once. 1.4% of the sample lies in the top ten. The sequencing sample was made of PBMCs. These receptors were obtained from a woman in her thirties in good health and CMV-seronegative.

This clone was seen just once. V and J are TRBV30 and TRBJ1-1, with 7 bases that match TRBD1. This CDR3 region has 13 residues. The germline V gene encodes CDR1 GTSNPN and CDR2 SVGIG (reference sequence). Trimming at V came to 1 base and at J to 5 bases, leaving 4 bases not matched to a gene. The CDR3 region is CAWSGQGWTEAFF. The CDR3 DNA is TGTGCCTGGAGTGGACAGGGCTGGACTGAAGCTTTCTTT.

The chain combines TRBV7-9 with TRBJ1-1; D perhaps matches TRBD1 (5 bases). Deletions cut 5 bases from V and 4 bases from J, with 20 bases between. The germline V gene has CDR1 SEHNR and CDR2 FQNEAQ (reference sequence). The CDR3 consists of 16 residues. CDR3 loop: CASSPIESGSGTEAFF. In DNA, the CDR3 is TGTGCCAGCAGCCCTATAGAATCAGGGTCGGGCACTGAAGCTTTCTTT.

The chain joins TRBV2 to TRBJ2-3; possibly TRBD2 for D (6 bases). CDR3 length equals 17 residues. V was clipped by 4 bases and J by 0 bases, with 17 bases between them. Per germline, CDR1 SNHLY and CDR2 FYNNEI. CDR3 protein: CASSVPAPGTSTDTQYF. In DNA form, the CDR3 reads TGTGCCAGCAGTGTCCCAGCCCCCGGGACTAGCACAGATACGCAGTATTTT.

This clone was recorded only once. The V call is TRBV19, the J call TRBJ2-3; D not certain. The V gene lost 3 bases and the J gene lost 4 bases, with 11 bases spanning the gap. The CDR3 has 14 amino acids. Germline-derived CDR1 and CDR2 are LNHDA and SQIVND (reference sequence). CDR3 sequence reads: CASSMRMSADTQYF. The CDR3 DNA reads TGTGCCAGTAGTATGAGGATGTCCGCAGATACGCAGTATTTT.

The J gene is TRBJ2-2, the V gene TRBV7-7, with 7 nucleotides matching TRBD2. The CDR3 is 15 residues long. After removal of 0 bases from V and 4 bases from J, the junction contained 2 bases not matched to a gene. Germline CDR1 SSHAT, CDR2 FNYEAQ (reference sequence). The CDR3 loop reads CASSLAGGSTGELFF. Here the CDR3 DNA reads TGTGCCAGCAGCTTAGCGGGGGGGAGCACCGGGGAGCTGTTTTTT.

The V gene is TRBV25-1, the J gene TRBJ2-1; D not resolved. V shed 5 bases and J shed 9 bases, with 17 bases lying between them. The CDR3 consists of 14 residues. Germline CDR1 and CDR2: MGHDK and SYGVNS. CDR3 sequence reads: CASSSLHGSSEQFF. The CDR3 bases are TGTGCCAGCAGTTCTCTGCACGGTTCTTCTGAGCAGTTCTTC.

This chain uses TRBV7-2 with TRBJ1-6; D ambiguous. Trimming stripped 5 bases from V and 15 bases from J, with 11 bases between. This CDR3 contains 11 residues. Germline CDR1 and CDR2: SGHTA and FQGNSA. The CDR3 DNA reads as TGTGCCAGCAGCCCAGATCTTCGCCTCCACTTT. Translated, it gives CASSPDLRLHF. The variable domain in full, completed from reference TRBV7-2 and TRBJ1-6, reads GAGVSQSPSNKVTEKGKDVELRCDPISGHTALYWYRQSLGQGLEFLIYFQGNSAPDKSGLPSDRFSAERTGGSVSTLTIQRTQQEDSAVYLCASSPDLRLHFGNGTRLTVT.

The rearrangement joins TRBV5-6 to TRBJ1-2; tentative D call: TRBD1 (5 bases). V was cut by 2 bases and J by 3 bases, with 11 bases left in between. The CDR3 is 14 residues long. Germline values: CDR1 SGHDT, CDR2 YYEEEE. CDR3 region: CASSFFDRDYGYTF. CDR3 DNA sequence: TGTGCCAGCAGCTTCTTTGACAGAGACTATGGCTACACCTTC.

The rearrangement links TRBV11-2 to TRBJ2-3, with 7 bases matching TRBD2. V shed 1 base, J shed 5 bases, and the junction held 6 bases outside the gene matches. This CDR3 spans 15 amino acids. The germline CDR1 and CDR2 sequences are SGHAT and FQNNGV. CDR3 bases: TGTGCCAGCAGCTTAGGTGCGGGGGAACTAGATACGCAGTATTTT. Its translation: CASSLGAGELDTQYF.

The chain has TRBV6-1 and TRBJ2-3; D unclear. The ends were cut back, 0 bases at V and 0 bases at J, with 7 bases in the middle. The germline V gene has CDR1 MNHNS and CDR2 SASEGT. The CDR3 has 15 amino acids. The chain's CDR3 is CASSEAPRSTDTQYF. DNA of the CDR3: TGTGCCAGCAGTGAAGCGCCCAGGAGCACAGATACGCAGTATTTT.

This chain uses TRBV27 with TRBJ2-2, with TRBD1 identical over 7 bases. V was clipped by 2 bases and J by 4 bases; unmatched bases: 10. CDR1 and CDR2 (germline): MNHEY, SMNVEV (reference sequence). The CDR3 has 17 residues. CDR3 in DNA: TGTGCCAGCAGTTTAGCCCCGACAGGGCAAGGCACCGGGGAGCTGTTTTTT. This encodes CASSLAPTGQGTGELFF.

This rearrangement joins TRBV6-1 to TRBJ2-5; unclear D gene. The length of the CDR3 is 11 residues. CDR1 is MNHNS and CDR2 is SASEGT in the germline V gene. Trimming took 2 bases from V and 5 from J, leaving 3 bases between them. The CDR3 coding sequence is TGTGCCAGCAGTGAACCGGAGACCCAGTACTTC. Protein product: CASSEPETQYF.

V and J are TRBV5-5 and TRBJ1-4; D not resolved. The V end was cut by 3 bases, the J end by 4 bases, with 16 bases between. The CDR3 runs to 16 residues. Germline V gene data show CDR1 as SGHKS and CDR2 as YYEKEE (reference sequence). CDR3 nucleotides: TGTGCCAGCAGCTCCCCGGACCTCGGGGTTAATGAAAAACTGTTTTTT. This codes for CASSSPDLGVNEKLFF.

The chain employs TRBV5-1 and TRBJ2-2, with D hard to call. Per germline, CDR1 SGHRS and CDR2 YFSETQ. This CDR3 contains 17 residues. Trimming removed 0 bases at V and 5 bases at J, with 17 bases between. CDR3 protein: CASSLVTRPTSTGELFF. CDR3 DNA sequence: TGCGCCAGCAGCTTGGTGACACGACCAACTTCAACCGGGGAGCTGTTTTTT.

The chain recombines TRBV19 with TRBJ1-4, with 7 bases aligning to TRBD1. CDR3 length equals 15 residues. Germline values: CDR1 LNHDA, CDR2 SQIVND (reference sequence). V gave up 7 bases and J gave up 5 bases; unmatched junction bases: 10. In nucleotides, the CDR3 is TGTGCCAGTACCCCCCAGGGGGTGTTGAATGAAAAACTGTTTTTT. Protein: CASTPQGVLNEKLFF. The whole variable domain, remainder taken from reference TRBV19 and TRBJ1-4, is DGGITQSPKYLFRKEGQNVTLSCEQNLNHDAMYWYRQDPGQGLRLIYYSQIVNDFQKGDIAEGYSVSREKKESFPLTVTSAQKNPTAFYLCASTPQGVLNEKLFFGSGTQLSVL.

The chain recombines TRBV9 with TRBJ2-4; no definite D call. The germline V gene encodes CDR1 SGDLS and CDR2 YYNGEE. The CDR3 runs to 12 residues. V dropped 0 bases and J dropped 9 bases, with 7 bases sitting between them. The CDR3 reads CASSVGRGIQYF. The CDR3 coding sequence is TGTGCCAGCAGCGTAGGACGCGGCATTCAGTACTTC.

The rearrangement links TRBV9 to TRBJ2-2, with TRBD2 identical over 13 bases. V dropped 0 bases and J dropped 0; count of bases not matched to a gene: 14. The CDR3 is 22 amino acids. Germline V gives CDR1 SGDLS, CDR2 YYNGEE. The CDR3 coding sequence is TGTGCCAGCAGCGTAGGGCCTCCGGGACTAGCGGGGTATATGGCGAACACCGGGGAGCTGTTTTTT. Its protein product is CASSVGPPGLAGYMANTGELFF.

The gene calls are TRBV6-1 and TRBJ1-2; D call uncertain. Germline assignment: CDR1 MNHNS and CDR2 SASEGT. This CDR3 comprises 15 residues. Trimming removed 5 bases from V and 4 bases from J, with 17 bases in between. The DNA for the CDR3 is TGTGCCAGCAGTCTCCTCAGGTCGGGGAGCTATGGCTACACCTTC. Its protein product is CASSLLRSGSYGYTF.

The rearrangement uses TRBV18 and TRBJ1-6, with 9 positions matching TRBD1. This CDR3 spans 14 amino acids. Looked up from germline, CDR1 is KGHSH and CDR2 is LQKENI. V shed 8 bases, J shed 13 bases, and the junction held 12 bases outside the gene matches. The CDR3 DNA reads TGTGCCAGCGCCACGGGGACAGGGATTACCCCCCTCCACTTT. It is translated as CASATGTGITPLHF.